This passage covers 4 T cell receptor beta chains from one sample sequenced in a study of early T cells in non-severe SARS-CoV-2 infection. MiXCR was run by TCRdb on the 5' RACE reads, yielding one entry per CDR3 protein. The table lists tens of thousands of distinct CDR3 sequences, 5% to 6% of them singletons. The specimen was whole blood. These receptors were collected from an adult who was a healthcare worker with PCR-confirmed SARS-CoV-2 infection or an uninfected control (not recorded which).

This clonotype was observed many times. V gene TRBV12-3 or TRBV12-4 combines with J gene TRBJ1-1; 7 nucleotides align to TRBD1. Trimming cost V 10 bases and J 4 bases; bases outside gene matches: 12. This CDR3 region has 14 residues. The DNA for the CDR3 is TGTGCCATCGGAAAGGGGGCGCGGGGCACTGAAGCTTTCTTT. Its translation: CAIGKGARGTEAFF.

The rearrangement joins TRBV5-1 to TRBJ2-1; D may be TRBD1 or TRBD2 (5 bases each). The CDR3 is 14 amino acids. V lost 5 bases and J lost 9, with 18 bases in between. In germline, CDR1 is SGHRS, CDR2 YFSETQ. CDR3 nucleotides: TGCGCCAGCAGGATTGTGCGAGGGGCGGGTGAGCAGTTCTTC. Amino acid sequence: CASRIVRGAGEQFF.

This clonotype was counted at least ten times. This sequence joins TRBV7-2 and TRBJ2-7; D is possibly TRBD1 or TRBD2 (5 bases each). The germline V and J ends were trimmed by 5 bases and 6 bases, with 14 bases remaining between them. Germline CDR1 SGHTA, CDR2 FQGNSA. The CDR3 is 13 residues long. CDR3 DNA sequence: TGTGCCAGCAGCGTGGTTCGGGGACGCGAGCAGTACTTC. It encodes CASSVVRGREQYF.

In its sample, this clonotype was seen a few times. The rearrangement links TRBV2 to TRBJ2-1, with D possibly TRBD2 on 5 matching bases. The CDR3 has 16 residues. The germline CDR1 and CDR2 sequences are SNHLY and FYNNEI. Deletions cut 5 bases from V and 0 bases from J, with 14 bases between. The CDR3 region is CASSLEAGNSYNEQFF. The CDR3 region has the DNA TGTGCCAGCAGTCTGGAGGCGGGTAACTCCTACAATGAGCAGTTCTTC. Supplemented by reference TRBV2 and TRBJ2-1, the full variable domain reads EPEVTQTPSHQVTQMGQEVILRCVPISNHLYFYWYRQILGQKVEFLVSFYNNEISEKSEIFDDQFSVERPDGSNFTLKIRSTKLEDSAMYFCASSLEAGNSYNEQFFGPGTRLTVL.